This entry lists 27 T cell receptor beta chains sequenced from one sample in a study of blood T cell repertoires in COVID-19. This table comes from immunoSEQ multiplex PCR, and its TCRdb copy is limited to in-frame clones, with some not included. This table holds approximately 200,000 clones, 65% to 90% found once. Sequenced: PBMCs or T cells enriched from blood (not recorded which). These receptors all come from a man in his forties or fifties who had recovered from COVID-19.

This clone was recorded only once. The chain joins TRBV12-5 to TRBJ1-6; D is uncertain. The CDR3 contains 15 residues. Germline CDR1 is LGHNT and CDR2 is FRNRAP. Trimming shortened V by 6 bases and J by 3 bases, and 12 bases separated the two germline ends. The CDR3 DNA follows: TGTGCTAGTGGCCGGGGTGAGGGCTATAATTCACCCCTCCACTTT. This gives the protein CASGRGEGYNSPLHF.

The rearrangement links TRBV20-1 to TRBJ1-1; D is unresolved. This CDR3 spans 11 amino acids. V was shortened by 5 bases and J by 6 bases, with 10 bases between the two germline ends. Germline V gene data show CDR1 as DFQATT and CDR2 as SNEGSKA (reference sequence). The CDR3, as DNA: TGCAGTGCTGGAACAGCACCTGAAGCTTTCTTT. It yields the protein CSAGTAPEAFF.

The rearrangement uses TRBV5-4 and TRBJ2-5; the D gene is possibly TRBD2 (6 bases). With 3 bases removed from V and 4 bases from J, the gap between germline ends came to 16 bases. CDR1 is SGHNT, CDR2 YYREEE, per germline (reference sequence). The CDR3 runs to 15 residues. The CDR3 coding sequence is TGTGCCAGCAGCTCAGATCTAGCGACTAGAGAGACCCAGTACTTC. Its protein is CASSSDLATRETQYF.

The chain employs TRBV5-1 and TRBJ1-1; D gene unclear. The CDR3 contains 15 residues. V gave up 0 bases and J gave up 5 bases, with 14 bases separating them. Germline V gene data show CDR1 as SGHRS and CDR2 as YFSETQ. CDR3 loop: CASSLAGLRRTEAFF. In DNA form, the CDR3 reads TGCGCCAGCAGCTTGGCAGGTCTTCGGAGGACTGAAGCTTTCTTT.

V gene TRBV25-1 combines with J gene TRBJ2-2, with D possibly matching TRBD1 (6 bases). The germline CDR1 and CDR2 sequences are MGHDK and SYGVNS. There are 14 residues in the CDR3. Trimming left V 6 bases short and J 6 bases short, with 14 bases between. The CDR3 protein is CASSVTGYPGELFF. The CDR3, as DNA: TGTGCCAGCAGCGTTACAGGGTACCCCGGGGAGCTGTTTTTT.

The chain carries TRBV5-1 and TRBJ2-3, with TRBD2 as a possible D gene (5 bases). In germline, CDR1 is SGHRS, CDR2 YFSETQ. The germline V and J ends were trimmed by 4 bases and 6 bases, with 21 bases remaining between them. CDR3 length equals 16 residues. The CDR3, as DNA: TGCGCCAGCAGCAGTAACCCATCCCTCTCGGGGGATACGCAGTATTTT. It translates to CASSSNPSLSGDTQYF.

V is TRBV2 and J is TRBJ2-3, with TRBD2 matching 13 bases. Germline assignment: CDR1 SNHLY and CDR2 FYNNEI. The CDR3 spans 15 residues. V lost 6 bases and J lost 5; bases outside the gene matches: 5. The CDR3 protein is CASRGLAGDEDTQYF. CDR3 nucleotides: TGTGCCAGCAGAGGACTAGCGGGAGACGAAGATACGCAGTATTTT.

The chain has TRBV6-6 and TRBJ2-7, with TRBD2 identical over 11 bases. The germline gives CDR1 MNHNY, CDR2 SVGAGI (reference sequence). V shed 6 bases and J 6 bases; nucleotides not matched to a gene: 7. The CDR3 is made up of 14 amino acids. In DNA, the CDR3 is TGTGCCAGCAGCCATAGCGGGAGGGCCCGCGAGCAGTACGTC. Protein product: CASSHSGRAREQYV.

J is TRBJ2-1 and V is TRBV5-4; 9 bases agree with TRBD2. The V segment lost 2 bases and the J segment 0 bases; nucleotides outside the gene matches: 3. CDR3 length equals 16 residues. Germline V gene sequence: CDR1 SGHNT, CDR2 YYREEE (reference sequence). The chain's CDR3 is CASSFGRGGSYNEQFF. The CDR3 DNA reads as TGTGCCAGCAGCTTCGGGCGGGGGGGCTCCTACAATGAGCAGTTCTTC.

This clone has a single count. The CDR3 loop is CASSLSFGGFNTEAFF. In DNA form, the CDR3 reads TGTGCCAGCAGTTTAAGTTTCGGGGGTTTTAACACTGAAGCTTTCTTT. The chain is built from TRBV27 and TRBJ1-1; D possibly corresponds to TRBD1 (5 bases). There are 16 residues in the CDR3. Trimming cost V 2 bases and J 2 bases, with 15 bases left between them. The V gene's germline CDR1 is MNHEY and CDR2 SMNVEV (reference sequence).

The J gene is TRBJ1-6, the V gene TRBV18; D remains unclear. Germline CDR1 reads KGHSH; CDR2 reads LQKENI. V was pared by 3 bases and J by 0 bases, with 6 bases between. The CDR3 contains 15 residues. CDR3 residues: CASSPESSYNSPLHF. The CDR3 coding sequence is TGTGCCAGCTCACCGGAGAGCTCCTATAATTCACCCCTCCACTTT.

This clone was seen a handful of times. The chain links TRBV7-2 to TRBJ1-2; 7 nucleotides line up with TRBD1. The CDR3 is made up of 14 amino acids. Trimming cost V 3 bases and J 5 bases; bases outside gene matches: 6. CDR1 is SGHTA and CDR2 is FQGNSA in the germline V gene. The CDR3, as DNA: TGTGCCAGCAGCTTCGCCAGGGGGGAATATGGCTACACCTTC. Translating it yields CASSFARGEYGYTF.

This rearrangement joins TRBV19 to TRBJ2-7; 8 bases line up with TRBD1. The CDR3 extends over 13 amino acids. The germline CDR1 and CDR2 sequences are LNHDA and SQIVND (reference sequence). V shed 6 bases, J shed 4 bases, and the junction held 5 bases outside the gene matches. CDR3 sequence: CASSWDRRYEQYF. CDR3 DNA: TGTGCCAGTAGCTGGGACAGGCGATACGAGCAGTACTTC. The full variable domain, completed using reference TRBV19 and TRBJ2-7, is DGGITQSPKYLFRKEGQNVTLSCEQNLNHDAMYWYRQDPGQGLRLIYYSQIVNDFQKGDIAEGYSVSREKKESFPLTVTSAQKNPTAFYLCASSWDRRYEQYFGPGTRLTVT.

The rearrangement joins TRBV4-3 to TRBJ2-7, with TRBD1 matching 9 bases. After removal of 4 bases from V and 0 bases from J, the junction contained 7 bases not matched to a gene. The CDR3 is made up of 16 amino acids. Germline CDR1 is LGHNA and CDR2 is YSLEER. Here the CDR3 reads CASSRDRTGVSYEQYF. The CDR3 DNA follows: TGCGCCAGCAGCCGAGACAGGACAGGGGTCTCCTACGAGCAGTACTTC.

This clone was seen a single time. The chain uses TRBV2 and TRBJ2-7; tentative D call: TRBD2 (6 bases). Germline V gene lookup returns CDR1 SNHLY and CDR2 FYNNEI. The CDR3 is made up of 14 amino acids. V was cut by 4 bases and J by 5 bases, with 15 bases left in between. This CDR3 reads CASSVGGSANEQYF. DNA for the CDR3: TGTGCCAGCAGTGTGGGGGGTTCCGCCAACGAGCAGTACTTC.

The genes are TRBV5-1 and TRBJ2-3; D remains ambiguous. The CDR3 length is 12 residues. The ends were cut back, 4 bases at V and 8 bases at J, with 11 bases in the middle. From germline, CDR1 is SGHRS and CDR2 YFSETQ. DNA of the CDR3: TGCGCCAGCAGCCCTACAGTGGGTACGCAGTATTTT. Protein product: CASSPTVGTQYF. Full variable domain (missing parts from reference TRBV5-1 and TRBJ2-3): KAGVTQTPRYLIKTRGQQVTLSCSPISGHRSVSWYQQTPGQGLQFLFEYFSETQRNKGNFPGRFSGRQFSNSRSEMNVSTLELGDSALYLCASSPTVGTQYFGPGTRLTVL.

This sequence joins TRBV2 and TRBJ1-1, with D unclear. The CDR3 covers 13 residues. The germline CDR1 and CDR2 sequences are SNHLY and FYNNEI. Between the trimmed V and J ends, which lost 6 bases and 7 bases, there was a span of 15 bases. The CDR3 loop reads CASREWGGREAFF. The CDR3 nucleotides are TGTGCCAGCAGAGAATGGGGAGGGCGTGAAGCTTTCTTT.

The chain combines TRBV24-1 with TRBJ2-7; the match to TRBD2 covers 8 bases. With 2 bases clipped from V and 5 bases from J, the junction kept 7 bases outside the gene matches. Germline lookup yields CDR1 KGHDR and CDR2 SFDVKD. The CDR3 loop spans 15 amino acids. This chain's CDR3 is CATSDSRREVDEQYV. CDR3 nucleotides: TGTGCCACCAGTGATTCCCGGCGGGAGGTCGACGAGCAGTACGTC.

The chain carries TRBV19 and TRBJ2-1; D unclear. Trimming took 7 bases from V and 3 from J, leaving 4 bases between them. The CDR3 consists of 11 residues. Per the germline V gene, CDR1 is LNHDA and CDR2 is SQIVND (reference sequence). CDR3 protein: CASIGYNEQFF. The CDR3 DNA follows: TGTGCCAGTATCGGCTACAATGAGCAGTTCTTC.

This clone was detected only a few times. CDR3 residues: CASSFKTGGNTGELFF. CDR3 DNA sequence: TGTGCCAGCAGCTTCAAGACAGGGGGCAACACCGGGGAGCTGTTTTTT. The J gene is TRBJ2-2, the V gene TRBV5-4, with 10 bases aligning to TRBD1. The CDR3 covers 16 residues. Germline lookup yields CDR1 SGHNT and CDR2 YYREEE (reference sequence). The junction had 3 bases not matched to a gene; V was cut back by 2 bases and J by 2 bases.

This chain joins TRBV18 and TRBJ1-6, with D possibly matching TRBD1 (5 bases). Per the germline V gene, CDR1 is KGHSH and CDR2 is LQKENI. CDR3 length equals 18 residues. Trimming took 2 bases from V and 4 from J, leaving 18 bases between them. CDR3 sequence (DNA): TGTGCCAGCTCACCAGGTCCCGACAGAAGCTCTTATAATTCACCCCTCCACTTT. Encoded protein: CASSPGPDRSSYNSPLHF.

The V gene is TRBV4-3, the J gene TRBJ2-2, with a tentative D call TRBD1 (5 bases). This CDR3 is 13 amino acids long. Trimming removed 3 bases from V and 7 bases from J, with 9 bases in between. CDR1 is LGHNA, CDR2 YSLEER, per germline. For the CDR3, the DNA is TGCGCCAGCAGCCAGGGGCCATACGGGGAGCTGTTTTTT. As protein: CASSQGPYGELFF.

The genes are TRBV5-5 and TRBJ1-5; 8 bases map to TRBD1. The V gene end was trimmed by 4 bases and the J gene end by 6 bases; junction bases not matched to a gene: 6. CDR1 is SGHKS and CDR2 is YYEKEE in the germline V gene (reference sequence). This CDR3 comprises 14 residues. Written as DNA, the CDR3 is TGTGCCAGCAGCGACACAGGGGGAGGTCAGCCCCAGCATTTT. As protein: CASSDTGGGQPQHF. Based on the CDR3 plus reference TRBV5-5 and TRBJ1-5, the full variable domain is DAGVTQSPTHLIKTRGQQVTLRCSPISGHKSVSWYQQVLGQGPQFIFQYYEKEERGRGNFPDRFSARQFPNYSSELNVNALLLGDSALYLCASSDTGGGQPQHFGDGTRLSIL.

V usage is TRBV5-6 and J usage is TRBJ2-3, with D maybe TRBD1 (6 bases). The CDR3 spans 15 residues. V dropped 4 bases and J dropped 4 bases, with 16 bases sitting between them. Germline-derived CDR1 and CDR2 are SGHDT and YYEEEE. The CDR3 loop reads CASSGMGAGADTQYF. The CDR3 DNA follows: TGTGCCAGCAGCGGGATGGGGGCCGGGGCAGATACGCAGTATTTT.

This clone was found a few times. This rearrangement joins TRBV21-1 to TRBJ1-6. TRBV21-1 is described as a pseudogene. The CDR3 runs 16 residues. The chain's CDR3 is CASSSTWGGVGSPLHF. In DNA form, the CDR3 reads TGTGCCAGCAGTTCCACCTGGGGGGGCGTAGGTTCACCCCTCCACTTT.

The chain carries TRBV5-4 and TRBJ1-5; possible D gene TRBD1, 5 bases. Germline CDR1 and CDR2: SGHNT and YYREEE (reference sequence). CDR3 length: 14 amino acids. Trimming shortened V by 0 bases and J by 5 bases, and 9 bases separated the two germline ends. The CDR3 here is CASSLAGGDQPQHF. The CDR3 DNA reads as TGTGCCAGCAGCTTGGCGGGGGGAGATCAGCCCCAGCATTTT.

The V call is TRBV14, the J call TRBJ1-1; D perhaps matches TRBD1 (5 bases). CDR1 is SGHDN and CDR2 is FVKESK in the germline V gene. The CDR3 contains 16 residues. V was cut by 3 bases and J by 10 bases, with 24 bases left in between. The CDR3 DNA reads TGTGCCAGCAGCCATCCCTACGGGGGAGCTCTAGGGCGAGCTTTCTTT. As protein: CASSHPYGGALGRAFF.